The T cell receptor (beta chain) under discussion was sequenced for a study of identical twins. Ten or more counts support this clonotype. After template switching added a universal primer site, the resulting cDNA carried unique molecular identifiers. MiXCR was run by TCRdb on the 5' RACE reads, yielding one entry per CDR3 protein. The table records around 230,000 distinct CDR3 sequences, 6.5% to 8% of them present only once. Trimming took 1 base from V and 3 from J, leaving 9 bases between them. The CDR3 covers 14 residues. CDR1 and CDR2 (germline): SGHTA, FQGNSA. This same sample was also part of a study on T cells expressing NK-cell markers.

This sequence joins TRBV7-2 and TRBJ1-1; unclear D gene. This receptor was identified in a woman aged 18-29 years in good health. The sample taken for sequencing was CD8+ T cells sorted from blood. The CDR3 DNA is TGTGCCAGCAGCTTAGAAGAGTCGCACACTGAAGCTTTCTTT. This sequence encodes CASSLEESHTEAFF.